This TCR beta chain was obtained from a study of CD8 T cells in Susac syndrome. Study-level results: TCR sequencing and HLA analysis covered a relatively small number of individuals.

The study sequenced TCR beta in blood CD8+ and CD4+ T cells. Negative isolation was used for CD8+ and CD4+ T cells and FACS enrichment for TEMRA cells. With random hexamers, 0.5 to 1 ug RNA was reverse transcribed. TCRdb itself ran the immunoSEQ multiplex PCR reads through MiXCR, one entry per CDR3 protein. This table holds a few hundred thousand distinct CDR3 sequences, about 95% found once. As concerns this clonotype: What it binds is not known.

Germline CDR1 is MGHDK and CDR2 is SYGVNS. CDR3 length equals 13 residues. Deletions cut 2 bases from V and 7 bases from J, with 9 bases between. The TCR originated in a human donor with multiple sclerosis. The sample consisted of CD4+ T cells from PBMCs. This chain uses TRBV25-1 with TRBJ2-4; unclear D gene. CDR3: CASSEPGRNIQYF. In DNA, the CDR3 is TGTGCCAGCAGTGAACCCGGACGTAACATTCAGTACTTC.